A selection of T cell receptor beta chains follows, all from one sample in a study of Graves' ophthalmopathy and Graves' hyperthyroidism. TCRdb processed the multiplex PCR reads anew with MiXCR; each CDR3 protein has one entry. The sample consists of about 1.2 million distinct CDR3 sequences, about 38% of them appearing once. Material for sequencing was peripheral blood or thyroid tissue (not recorded which). The receptors come from an adult man with Graves' hyperthyroidism. Both conserved end residues are part of each CDR3. The D gene is left open where the match is weak. Part of the rows lack a size; the others show once, few, many or a class for expanded clones.

abundance | d_gene | j_gene | v_gene | CDR3aa | CDR3nt
- | - | TRBJ1-5 | TRBV20-1 | CSASPNQPQHF | TGCAGTGCTAGCCCCAATCAGCCCCAGCATTTT
many | TRBD1 | TRBJ1-2 | TRBV10-1 | CASSPGQDAYGYTF | TGCGCCAGCAGTCCTGGACAGGACGCGTATGGCTACACCTTC
few | TRBD2 | TRBJ2-7 | TRBV15 | CATSGGLADYEQYF | TGTGCCACCAGCGGGGGACTAGCGGACTACGAGCAGTACTTC
- | TRBD1 | TRBJ1-6 | TRBV10-1 | CASSSKTGVNSPLHF | TGCGCCAGCAGTTCAAAGACAGGGGTAAATTCACCCCTCCACTTT
many | - | TRBJ2-5 | TRBV9 | CASSVVGGGGETQYF | TGTGCCAGCAGCGTAGTGGGGGGAGGCGGAGAGACCCAGTACTTC
- | TRBD1 | TRBJ2-7 | TRBV7-8 | CASSRRQGASYEQYF | TGTGCCAGCAGCCGAAGACAGGGGGCTTCCTACGAGCAGTACTTC
many | - | TRBJ1-1 | TRBV15 | CATSKEQGANTEAFF | TGTGCCACCAGCAAAGAACAGGGAGCGAACACTGAAGCTTTCTTT
- | TRBD1 | TRBJ2-7 | TRBV2 | CASSPHRGGEQYF | TGTGCCAGCAGTCCTCACAGGGGTGGCGAGCAGTACTTC
many | TRBD2 | TRBJ2-5 | TRBV7-6 | CASSPRGGLAGAQETQYF | TGTGCCAGCAGCCCAAGGGGAGGGCTAGCGGGGGCCCAAGAGACCCAGTACTTC
- | - | TRBJ2-5 | TRBV7-2 | CASSLTILPGVAQYF | TGTGCCAGCAGCTTAACGATACTCCCCGGTGTGGCCCAGTACTTC
many | TRBD1 | TRBJ1-1 | TRBV12-3/TRBV12-4 | CASSRTGSGTEAFF | TGTGCCAGCAGCCGGACAGGGTCGGGGACTGAAGCTTTCTTT
- | - | TRBJ2-5 | TRBV7-2 | CASSTTSSQRETQYF | TGTGCCAGCAGCACCACTAGCTCGCAACGCGAGACCCAGTACTTC
once | - | TRBJ2-5 | TRBV10-2 | CASNKRGVQETQYF | TGCGCCAGCAATAAGAGGGGGGTCCAAGAGACCCAGTACTTC
- | - | TRBJ1-1 | TRBV9 | CASSVGGTGNTEAFF | TGTGCCAGCAGCGTTGGGGGGACGGGGAACACTGAAGCTTTCTTT
- | - | TRBJ1-2 | TRBV6-5 | CASSPDGNYGHTF | TGTGCCAGCAGTCCAGACGGAAACTATGGCCACACCTTC
- | - | TRBJ2-7 | TRBV2 | CASSSNWAGPYEQYF | TGTGCCAGCTCAAGCAACTGGGCAGGGCCGTACGAGCAGTACTTC
many | - | TRBJ1-1 | TRBV7-2 | CASSFGDMNTEAFF | TGTGCCAGCAGCTTCGGGGACATGAACACTGAAGCTTTCTTT
- | - | TRBJ2-3 | TRBV29-1 | CSVEELSTDTQYF | TGCAGCGTTGAAGAGCTGAGCACAGATACGCAGTATTTT
- | TRBD2 | TRBJ2-2 | TRBV7-3 | CASSSGTSGRWGTGELFF | TGTGCCAGCAGCTCCGGGACTAGCGGGAGATGGGGCACCGGGGAGCTGTTTTTT
- | - | TRBJ2-2 | TRBV24-1 | CATSDSPNTGELFF | TGTGCCACCAGTGACTCACCGAACACCGGGGAGCTGTTTTTT
few | TRBD2 | TRBJ2-5 | TRBV7-9 | CASSQGRGLETQYF | TGTGCCAGCAGCCAAGGGAGGGGTCTCGAGACCCAGTACTTC
many | TRBD1 | TRBJ1-2 | TRBV4-1 | CASSQDLARQGDGYTF | TGCGCCAGCAGCCAAGATCTGGCAAGGCAGGGGGATGGCTACACCTTC
- | - | TRBJ1-2 | TRBV19 | CASSRSLDEQYLNGYTF | TGTGCCAGTAGTCGCAGCCTGGACGAGCAGTACTTAAATGGCTACACCTTC
- | TRBD1 | TRBJ1-1 | TRBV25-1 | CASSPGGQGGPEAFF | TGTGCCAGCAGTCCCGGGGGGCAGGGGGGGCCTGAAGCTTTCTTT
few | TRBD1 | TRBJ1-2 | TRBV20-1 | CSAIAGRDRGRSGYTF | TGCAGTGCGATAGCTGGCCGGGACAGGGGGCGAAGTGGCTACACCTTC
many | TRBD1 | TRBJ1-1 | TRBV11-2 | CASSSPGGSTEAFF | TGTGCCAGCAGCAGCCCAGGGGGAAGCACTGAAGCTTTCTTT
once | TRBD1 | TRBJ2-5 | TRBV5-1 | CASSSRDRGIRETQYF | TGCGCCAGCAGCTCCAGGGACAGGGGGATCCGGGAGACCCAGTACTTC
- | - | TRBJ1-1 | TRBV10-3 | CAIRQTRGNTEAFF | TGTGCCATCAGACAGACTAGAGGGAACACAGAAGCTTTCTTT
- | - | TRBJ2-5 | TRBV20-1 | CSAPRGRQETQYF | TGCAGTGCGCCCCGAGGACGCCAAGAGACCCAGTACTTC
- | - | TRBJ1-6 | TRBV15 | CATSASFALGSPLHF | TGTGCCACCAGCGCCAGCTTTGCTCTTGGGTCACCCCTCCACTTT
- | - | TRBJ2-7 | TRBV15 | CATSRWTIGTSNEQYF | TGTGCCACCAGCAGATGGACCATAGGGACATCGAACGAGCAGTACTTC
- | - | TRBJ2-7 | TRBV13 | CASSLGSGQTYEQYF | TGTGCCAGCAGCTTAGGGTCTGGGCAGACCTACGAGCAGTACTTC
many | TRBD1 | TRBJ1-5 | TRBV20-1 | CSASGRGYNQPQHF | TGCAGTGCTAGTGGCAGGGGGTACAATCAGCCCCAGCATTTT
many | - | TRBJ1-5 | TRBV12-3/TRBV12-4 | CASSLWDRNQPQHF | TGTGCCAGCAGTTTATGGGATCGCAATCAGCCCCAGCATTTT
few | - | TRBJ2-2 | TRBV5-8 | CASSFDSGELFF | TGTGCCAGCAGCTTTGATTCCGGGGAGCTGTTTTTT
few | TRBD1 | TRBJ2-7 | TRBV5-5 | CASSLGDSDYEQYF | TGTGCCAGCAGCTTGGGGGACAGTGATTACGAGCAGTACTTC
- | TRBD1 | TRBJ1-5 | TRBV20-1 | CSARDRDRGPNQPQHF | TGCAGTGCTAGAGACCGGGACAGGGGGCCCAATCAGCCCCAGCATTTT
many | - | TRBJ2-6 | TRBV5-1 | CASSLRGPGANVLTF | TGCGCCAGCAGCTTGAGGGGCCCTGGGGCCAACGTCCTGACTTTC
- | TRBD2 | TRBJ2-5 | TRBV7-8 | CASSARAIVRGRAGETQYF | TGTGCCAGCAGCGCCCGGGCTATAGTACGTGGGAGGGCCGGAGAGACCCAGTACTTC
few | - | TRBJ1-5 | TRBV4-1 | CASSQVSGPGVGQPQHF | TGCGCCAGCAGCCAAGTCTCGGGACCGGGGGTCGGTCAGCCCCAGCATTTT
many | - | TRBJ2-3 | TRBV19 | CASSIAGSSTDTQYF | TGTGCCAGTAGTATCGCGGGGTCTAGCACAGATACGCAGTATTTT
- | - | TRBJ2-7 | TRBV5-1 | CASSRGGTNNYEQYF | TGTGCCAGCAGCCGAGGGGGGACAAATAACTACGAGCAGTACTTC
- | TRBD1 | TRBJ2-2 | TRBV12-3/TRBV12-4 | CASRSRGRDTGELFF | TGTGCCAGCAGAAGCAGGGGGCGGGACACCGGGGAGCTGTTTTTT
- | TRBD1 | TRBJ2-7 | TRBV2 | CASRPGTGGKQYF | TGTGCCAGCAGACCCGGGACAGGGGGCAAGCAGTACTTC
- | TRBD1 | TRBJ1-5 | TRBV10-2 | CASSDWDRNQPQHF | TGCGCCAGCAGTGACTGGGACAGAAATCAGCCCCAGCATTTT
few | - | TRBJ2-2 | TRBV4-3 | CASSQEREVTGELFF | TGCGCCAGCAGCCAAGAAAGGGAAGTAACCGGGGAGCTGTTTTTT
- | - | TRBJ2-5 | TRBV7-8 | CASSLSRWETQYF | TGTGCCAGCAGCTTAAGTCGGTGGGAGACCCAGTACTTC
many | TRBD2 | TRBJ2-7 | TRBV10-3 | CAISRMITGTTAYEQYF | TGTGCCATCAGTCGAATGATAACCGGGACTACTGCCTACGAGCAGTACTTC
many | TRBD1 | TRBJ1-6 | TRBV20-1 | CSAREDRDYNSPLHF | TGCAGTGCTAGAGAGGACAGGGACTATAATTCACCCCTCCACTTT
few | - | TRBJ2-7 | TRBV12-3/TRBV12-4 | CASNQGGDEQYF | TGTGCCAGCAACCAAGGAGGGGACGAGCAGTACTTC
- | TRBD1 | TRBJ2-5 | TRBV29-1 | CSATRTGQKTQYF | TGCAGCGCGACACGGACAGGGCAAAAGACCCAGTACTTC
many | TRBD2 | TRBJ2-7 | TRBV7-6 | CASSLSSSGSLEQYF | TGTGCCAGCAGCTTATCGTCTAGCGGGAGTCTAGAGCAGTACTTC
- | - | TRBJ2-7 | TRBV11-2 | CASSSFKRSFYEQYF | TGTGCCAGCAGCTCTTTCAAAAGGAGTTTCTACGAGCAGTACTTC
many | - | TRBJ2-5 | TRBV7-3 | CASSLGFGGLSETQYF | TGTGCCAGCAGCTTAGGGTTCGGGGGTTTATCCGAGACCCAGTACTTC
many | - | TRBJ2-7 | TRBV4-3 | CASSQDRWVYEQYF | TGCGCCAGCAGCCAAGATCGATGGGTTTACGAGCAGTACTTC